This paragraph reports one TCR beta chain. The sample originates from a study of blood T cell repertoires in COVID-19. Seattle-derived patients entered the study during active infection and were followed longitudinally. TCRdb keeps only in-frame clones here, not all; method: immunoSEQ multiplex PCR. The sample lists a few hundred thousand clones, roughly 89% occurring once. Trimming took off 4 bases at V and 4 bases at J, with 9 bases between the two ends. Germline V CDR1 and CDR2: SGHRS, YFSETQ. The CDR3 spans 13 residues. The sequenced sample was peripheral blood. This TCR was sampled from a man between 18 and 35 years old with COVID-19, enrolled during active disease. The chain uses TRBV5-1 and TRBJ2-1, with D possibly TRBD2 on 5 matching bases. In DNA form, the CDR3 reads TGCGCCAGCAGCGAGGGAAGTTACAATGAGCAGTTCTTC. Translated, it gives CASSEGSYNEQFF.